The 16 T cell receptor beta chains listed next were all sequenced from one sample in a study of T cells in Graves' hyperthyroidism and ophthalmopathy. RNA transcripts yielded amplified TCR beta CDR3 regions. Researchers ran a first-round RT-PCR on the TCR CDR3 using the HTBI primer set. TCRdb reprocessed the multiplex PCR reads via MiXCR and lists one record per CDR3 protein. In the table there are roughly 500,000 distinct CDR3 sequences, 20% to 25% of which are singletons. The source material was blood. These receptor sequences come from a woman aged 65 to 85 with Graves' ophthalmopathy.

This clonotype was seen once. As the CDR3 is not closed by the conserved phenylalanine or tryptophan, this likely results from a read error. The V call is TRBV10-3, the J call TRBJ2-3, with 9 bases aligning to TRBD2. With V trimmed by 3 bases and J by 1 base, 5 bases remained unmatched. CDR3 size: 16 residues. The germline CDR1 and CDR2 sequences are ENHRY and SYGVKD. The CDR3 loop is CAISDLAGIGTDTQYS. CDR3 nucleotides: TGTGCCATCAGTGATCTAGCGGGAATCGGCACAGATACGCAGTATTCT.

The chain joins TRBV7-2 to TRBJ2-7; 7 bases fit TRBD2. Germline CDR1 is SGHTA and CDR2 is FQGNSA. The CDR3 runs to 15 residues. With V trimmed by 6 bases and J by 0 bases, 8 bases remained unmatched. The CDR3 reads CASRWDYQSSYEQYF. In DNA, the CDR3 is TGTGCCAGCAGGTGGGACTATCAAAGCTCCTACGAGCAGTACTTC.

This clonotype was recorded at least ten times. The chain recombines TRBV3-1 with TRBJ2-1; 11 bases are shared with TRBD2. The J segment lost 3 bases and the V segment lost 1 base, leaving 2 bases of the junction unmatched. Germline V gene sequence: CDR1 LGHDT, CDR2 YNNKEL (reference sequence). The CDR3 has 16 residues. CDR3 DNA sequence: TGTGCCAGCAGCCAAGCTAGCGGGAGGTTCTACAATGAGCAGTTCTTC. This translates into CASSQASGRFYNEQFF.

The CDR3 protein is CASSVDPADRVGYGYTF. The CDR3, as DNA: TGTGCCAGCAGCGTAGACCCTGCGGACAGGGTTGGCTATGGCTACACCTTC. The chain couples TRBV9 to TRBJ1-2, with 8 bases identical to TRBD1. The CDR3 is 17 residues long. The trim removed 0 bases at V and 4 bases at J, leaving 11 bases unmatched. Germline assignment: CDR1 SGDLS and CDR2 YYNGEE.

The chain carries TRBV6-2 or TRBV6-3 and TRBJ2-3; 7 nucleotides line up with TRBD2. V dropped 2 bases and J dropped 6; count of bases not matched to a gene: 8. Germline V lookup: CDR1 MNHEY, CDR2 SVGEGT. The CDR3 is 15 residues long. The CDR3 bases are TGTGCCAGCAGTTACGTGGCGGGAGTATCCGATACGCAGTATTTT. This encodes CASSYVAGVSDTQYF.

This clonotype was seen a few times. V usage is TRBV24-1 and J usage is TRBJ2-1; no clear D gene. The CDR3 has 14 residues. V dropped 1 base and J dropped 7 bases, with 10 bases sitting between them. Germline CDR1 and CDR2: KGHDR and SFDVKD. The CDR3 sequence is CATSDLFSPNEQFF. DNA for the CDR3: TGTGCCACCAGTGATTTATTCTCCCCGAATGAGCAGTTCTTC.

The sample holds a few counts of this clonotype. J is TRBJ1-1 and V is TRBV3-1; D is ambiguous. The CDR3 extends over 11 amino acids. Trimming removed 6 bases at V and 6 bases at J, with 8 bases between. CDR1 and CDR2 (germline): LGHDT, YNNKEL (reference sequence). The CDR3 here is CASSGRAEAFF. The CDR3 bases are TGTGCCAGCAGTGGGAGGGCTGAAGCTTTCTTT. The complete variable domain, with remaining parts taken from reference TRBV3-1 and TRBJ1-1, reads DTAVSQTPKYLVTQMGNDKSIKCEQNLGHDTMYWYKQDSKKFLKIMFSYNNKELIINETVPNRFSPKSPDKAHLNLHINSLELGDSAVYFCASSGRAEAFFGQGTRLTVV.

This sequence joins TRBV7-9 and TRBJ1-1; tentative D call: TRBD1 (6 bases). The CDR3 has 13 amino acids. Trimming removed 4 bases from V and 6 bases from J, with 12 bases in between. Germline-derived CDR1 and CDR2 are SEHNR and FQNEAQ (reference sequence). CDR3 amino acids: CASSSIGQSEAFF. The DNA for the CDR3 is TGTGCCAGCAGCTCCATCGGACAGTCTGAAGCTTTCTTT.

This clonotype has more than one count but fewer than ten. V gene TRBV20-1 combines with J gene TRBJ2-7; 9 nucleotides match TRBD1. CDR1 is DFQATT, CDR2 SNEGSKA, per germline (reference sequence). The V segment lost 0 bases and the J segment 2 bases; nucleotides outside the gene matches: 8. CDR3 size: 16 residues. The CDR3 DNA follows: TGCAGTGCTAGAGACGGGGACAGGGACGAGGCCTACGAGCAGTACTTC. Its translation is CSARDGDRDEAYEQYF.

This clonotype has only a few counts. This chain links TRBV20-1 with TRBJ2-1; weak D call: TRBD2 (5 bases). CDR1 DFQATT and CDR2 SNEGSKA come from the germline V gene (reference sequence). The CDR3 extends over 14 amino acids. V was cut by 3 bases and J by 10 bases, with 19 bases left in between. For the CDR3, the DNA is TGCAGTGCTAGTAATACACGGGGTTCGACGGAGCAGTTCTTC. Residues: CSASNTRGSTEQFF.

This chain joins TRBV5-4 and TRBJ2-1; D is possibly TRBD1 (6 bases). The V gene's germline CDR1 is SGHNT and CDR2 YYREEE (reference sequence). The CDR3 extends over 11 amino acids. The V end was cut by 9 bases, the J end by 6 bases, with 10 bases between. This chain's CDR3 is CATSGVNEQFF. CDR3 sequence (DNA): TGTGCCACCTCAGGGGTCAATGAGCAGTTCTTC.

This clonotype was seen a handful of times. The chain joins TRBV6-1 to TRBJ1-5; D is uncertain. The CDR3 is 12 amino acids. In germline, CDR1 is MNHNS, CDR2 SASEGT. With 5 bases removed from V and 9 bases from J, the gap between germline ends came to 11 bases. The CDR3 DNA reads as TGTGCCAGCAGTTATTCCGGCGGGCCCCAGCATTTT. This encodes CASSYSGGPQHF.

A few counts support this clonotype. The J gene is TRBJ1-5, the V gene TRBV2; 7 bases fit TRBD1. The germline V gene encodes CDR1 SNHLY and CDR2 FYNNEI. The CDR3 has 15 residues. After removal of 9 bases from V and 4 bases from J, the junction contained 12 bases not matched to a gene. This CDR3 reads CASSSQGLKNQPQHF. The CDR3 nucleotides are TGTGCCAGTTCGTCACAGGGGCTGAAGAATCAGCCCCAGCATTTT.

This clonotype came up a few times. The rearrangement uses TRBV6-2 or TRBV6-3 and TRBJ2-1; TRBD2 matches at 12 bases. V was pared by 7 bases and J by 0 bases, with 4 bases of the junction left unmatched. This CDR3 has 16 amino acids. The germline gives CDR1 MNHEY, CDR2 SVGEGT. The CDR3 DNA reads TGTGCCAGCAAAGGACTAGCGGGACCCTCCTACAATGAGCAGTTCTTC. Amino acids: CASKGLAGPSYNEQFF.

This chain links TRBV6-1 with TRBJ1-1; possible D gene TRBD1, 6 bases. Germline values: CDR1 MNHNS, CDR2 SASEGT. Trimming took 2 bases from V and 6 from J, leaving 13 bases between them. CDR3 length: 14 residues. CDR3 sequence (DNA): TGTGCCAGCAGTGAAAGGGGGAGTCTTCCTGAAGCTTTCTTT. This sequence encodes CASSERGSLPEAFF.

In its sample, this clonotype was seen many times. The rearrangement links TRBV28 to TRBJ2-1, with 11 bases aligning to TRBD2. Germline lookup yields CDR1 MDHEN and CDR2 SYDVKM. V gave up 3 bases and J gave up 9 bases; unmatched junction bases: 7. This CDR3 has 15 amino acids. CDR3 region: CASSLASSGRSEQFF. The CDR3 nucleotides read TGTGCCAGCAGTTTGGCGTCTAGCGGGAGGAGTGAGCAGTTCTTC.